This TCR beta chain emerged from a study of regulatory T cells in long-lasting Graves disease. This clonotype was found many times. Time point given: persistent/refractory GD, antithyroid drugs over 5 years with positive TRAb. Generation of the TCR library employed RNA extracted from PBMCs. As a group, patients came from one endocrinology department in Xi'an, China. The CDR3 is 13 amino acids. J lost 3 bases, V lost 10 bases, and 5 bases had no gene match. Germline loops: CDR1 SNHLY, CDR2 FYNNEI. Investigators prepared the TCR beta libraries by applying iRepertoire HTBI primers and Arm-PCR of CDR3 regions. Original methodology: Across samples, 62 TRBV and some 14 TRBJ segments were found. TCRdb fed the multiplex PCR reads into MiXCR, producing one record per CDR3 protein. These V and J calls derive from TCRdb rather than the authors' analysis. The profile covers 450,000 or so distinct CDR3 sequences, with less than 25% appearing a single time and approximately 8% taken by the ten largest.

This TCR came from a female donor with Graves disease. This material consisted of peripheral blood mononuclear cells (PBMCs), taken when the disease was refractory, from a patient treated with antithyroid drugs. This chain uses TRBV2 with TRBJ2-7, with 11 positions matching TRBD2. The CDR3 protein is CANLLAGDYEQYF. The CDR3 DNA sequence: TGTGCCAATCTACTAGCGGGAGACTACGAGCAGTACTTC.